This T cell receptor beta chain was recorded in a study of CD8 T cells in ankylosing spondylitis. Study-level points and caveats: Previous work reported some of these motif variants in the synovial fluid and blood of reactive arthritis. Blood of patients with ankylosing spondylitis appeared to be characterized by a TCR beta motif of eight highly homologous variants. As reported, disease-linked clones showed significant enrichment in matched ankylosing spondylitis synovial fluid.

The CDR3 runs 16 residues. Germline assignment: CDR1 DFQATT and CDR2 SNEGSKA (reference sequence). V was cut by 3 bases and J by 8 bases, with 23 bases left in between. This clonotype appeared many times. Antigen specificity is unknown. Quantitative 5'-RACE with molecular barcodes generated TCR beta libraries. TCRdb ran MiXCR on the 5' RACE reads and lists one entry per CDR3 protein. The repertoire holds just under 95,000 distinct CDR3 sequences, with 8.8% as singletons. The sequence was obtained from a male donor with ankylosing spondylitis or in good health (not recorded which). Sequenced input: blood, either unsorted or a sorted T cell fraction (not recorded which). The chain links TRBV20-1 to TRBJ2-1; D ambiguous. The CDR3 here is CSARTSIRTYVDEQFF. CDR3 nucleotides: TGCAGTGCTAGGACCTCGATTCGGACCTATGTGGATGAGCAGTTCTTC.